One sample yielded the 5 T cell receptor beta chains listed below, sequenced in a study of T cell clones after liver transplantation. TCRdb's table, derived via immunoSEQ multiplex PCR, lists solely in-frame clones and lacks some. This table has approximately 68,000 clones, around 80% appearing once. The source was CD4+ T cells from blood, collected before liver transplant. The receptors stem from a human donor who received a liver transplant.

This chain joins TRBV29-1 and TRBJ2-7, with TRBD1 as a possible D gene (5 bases). Per the germline V gene, CDR1 is SQVTM and CDR2 is ANQGSEA. The CDR3 is 13 amino acids. Trimming shortened V by 7 bases and J by 3 bases, and 16 bases separated the two germline ends. The CDR3 spells CSAKGQTHYEQYF. The CDR3 DNA reads as TGCAGCGCCAAGGGGCAAACACACTACGAGCAGTACTTC.

A single count supports this clone. The V and J genes are TRBV6-1 and TRBJ2-7; 7 bases map to TRBD1. This CDR3 is built from 13 residues. CDR1 is MNHNS and CDR2 is SASEGT in the germline V gene. With V trimmed by 6 bases and J by 5 bases, 7 bases remained unmatched. CDR3 region: CASSGNRGDEQYF. The CDR3 DNA reads as TGTGCCAGCAGCGGAAACAGGGGCGACGAGCAGTACTTC.

This chain connects TRBV7-3 to TRBJ2-2, with 9 positions matching TRBD1. CDR1 and CDR2 from the germline V gene are SGHTA and FQGTGA. The CDR3 has 16 amino acids. Germline trimming cut 5 bases from V and 2 bases from J; bases unmatched to any gene: 6. The CDR3 loop reads CASSNGQGINTGELFF. CDR3 DNA sequence: TGTGCCAGCAGCAACGGACAGGGGATCAACACCGGGGAGCTGTTTTTT. Together with reference TRBV7-3 and TRBJ2-2, the CDR3 gives the full variable domain: GAGVSQTPSNKVTEKGKYVELRCDPISGHTALYWYRQSLGQGPEFLIYFQGTGAADDSGLPNDRFFAVRPEGSVSTLKIQRTERGDSAVYLCASSNGQGINTGELFFGEGSRLTVL.

The chain uses TRBV27 and TRBJ1-5; D is unclear. The CDR3 is made up of 14 amino acids. Trimming removed 2 bases at V and 3 bases at J, with 8 bases between. Germline V gene lookup returns CDR1 MNHEY and CDR2 SMNVEV (reference sequence). The CDR3 protein is CASSLRPFNQPQHF. CDR3 nucleotide sequence: TGTGCCAGCAGTTTACGGCCGTTCAATCAGCCCCAGCATTTT.

The chain combines TRBV19 with TRBJ2-2, with unresolved D. CDR3 length: 15 amino acids. Trimming cost V 5 bases and J 0 bases, with 10 bases left between them. Germline CDR1 LNHDA, CDR2 SQIVND (reference sequence). Here the CDR3 reads CASSPRTANTGELFF. The CDR3 nucleotides read TGTGCCAGTAGTCCGAGGACGGCGAACACCGGGGAGCTGTTTTTT.